These 27 T cell receptor beta chains originate from one sample sequenced in a study of spatial heterogeneity in lung cancer. Overall study findings and caveats: One measure, the expanded intratumoral alpha and beta TCR count, tracked tumor mutation counts.

The time point here: sample taken at primary tumor resection. MiXCR was run by TCRdb on the 5' RACE reads, yielding one entry per CDR3 protein. The sample carries roughly 1,500 distinct CDR3 sequences, around 5% recorded once. These receptors are not linked to any known antigen. This specimen consisted of lung tumor tissue, obtained at surgery. The receptors come from a male donor with early-stage non-small cell lung cancer.

This clonotype was observed many times. The V gene is TRBV12-3 or TRBV12-4, the J gene TRBJ1-5; D is unresolved. The CDR3 is 12 residues long. The V and J ends lost 3 bases and 0 bases respectively, with 0 bases between them. CDR3 loop: CASSFSNQPQHF. The CDR3 nucleotides are TGTGCCAGCAGTTTTAGCAATCAGCCCCAGCATTTT.

This clonotype is medium-sized within its sample. V usage is TRBV27 and J usage is TRBJ1-1, with TRBD1 matching over 7 bases. Trimming removed 3 bases from V and 5 bases from J; junction bases left unmatched: 3. The CDR3 contains 13 residues. Germline CDR1 MNHEY, CDR2 SMNVEV (reference sequence). The CDR3 region has the DNA TGTGCCAGCAGTTTCAGGGGGGGGACTGAAGCTTTCTTT. Translation: CASSFRGGTEAFF.

This chain joins TRBV2 and TRBJ1-3, with D uncertain. This CDR3 region has 13 residues. CDR1 and CDR2 from the germline V gene are SNHLY and FYNNEI. Between the trimmed V and J ends, which lost 7 bases and 7 bases, there was a span of 14 bases. CDR3 sequence: CASTEIARNTIYF. Written as DNA, the CDR3 is TGTGCCAGCACCGAAATAGCCAGGAACACCATATATTTT.

In its sample, this clonotype ranks as large. The rearrangement links TRBV30 to TRBJ1-1, with D uncertain. CDR1 GTSNPN and CDR2 SVGIG come from the germline V gene (reference sequence). This CDR3 is 11 amino acids long. In DNA form, the CDR3 reads TGTGCTCGGACGGTGAACACTGAAGCTTTCTTT. It encodes CARTVNTEAFF.

This clonotype is termed medium-sized. V is TRBV12-3 or TRBV12-4 and J is TRBJ1-2; 7 positions match TRBD1. V trimming: 6 bases; J trimming: 0 bases; junction bases outside the gene matches: 7. The CDR3 spans 15 residues. CDR3 protein: CASSFGTASNYGYTF. In DNA, the CDR3 is TGTGCCAGCAGCTTTGGGACAGCTTCTAACTATGGCTACACCTTC.

This clonotype is categorized as medium-sized. The chain uses TRBV11-2 and TRBJ2-7, with D perhaps TRBD2 (5 bases). V lost 3 bases, J lost 7 bases, and 19 bases lay in between. Germline V lookup: CDR1 SGHAT, CDR2 FQNNGV. CDR3 size: 15 residues. The CDR3 DNA follows: TGTGCCAGCAGCTTCTCAAGCCCCGGGGTGTATGAGCAGTACTTC. Amino acids: CASSFSSPGVYEQYF.

This clonotype is categorized as medium-sized. The chain links TRBV7-9 to TRBJ2-5; D gene uncertain. Germline CDR1 reads SEHNR; CDR2 reads FQNEAQ (reference sequence). The V and J ends lost 8 bases and 8 bases respectively, with 21 bases between them. This CDR3 region has 14 residues. CDR3: CASYASGQHPTQYF. The CDR3 DNA reads as TGTGCCAGCTACGCCTCCGGGCAACATCCTACCCAGTACTTC. The full variable domain, with the rest looked up from reference TRBV7-9 and TRBJ2-5, is DTGVSQNPRHKITKRGQNVTFRCDPISEHNRLYWYRQTLGQGPEFLTYFQNEAQLEKSRLLSDRFSAERPKGSFSTLEIQRTEQGDSAMYLCASYASGQHPTQYFGPGTRLLVL.

The table lists this clonotype with a few counts. V usage is TRBV28 and J usage is TRBJ2-7, with TRBD2 matching over 13 bases. This CDR3 spans 15 amino acids. V was pared by 4 bases and J by 3 bases, with 3 bases of the junction left unmatched. Germline V gene lookup returns CDR1 MDHEN and CDR2 SYDVKM. CDR3 DNA: TGTGCCAGCAGTTCCGGGACTAGCGGGGTCTACGAGCAGTACTTC. Translation: CASSSGTSGVYEQYF.

Only a few counts were recorded for this clonotype. The chain recombines TRBV20-1 with TRBJ2-1, with TRBD2 matching over 9 bases. Per the germline V gene, CDR1 is DFQATT and CDR2 is SNEGSKA (reference sequence). The CDR3 consists of 13 residues. V was pared by 6 bases and J by 4 bases, with 4 bases of the junction left unmatched. Here the CDR3 DNA reads TGCAGTGCCCTGAGCGGGGGGTACAATGAGCAGTTCTTC. Residues: CSALSGGYNEQFF.

By sample share, this clonotype is medium-sized. V usage is TRBV7-6 and J usage is TRBJ2-2; perhaps TRBD1 as D (6 bases). The CDR3 has 15 residues. CDR1 SGHVS and CDR2 FNYEAQ come from the germline V gene. The V end was cut by 0 bases, the J end by 3 bases, with 8 bases between. CDR3 sequence reads: CASSLAGAHTGELFF. For the CDR3, the DNA is TGTGCCAGCAGCTTAGCGGGGGCTCACACCGGGGAGCTGTTTTTT.

This clonotype is categorized as medium-sized. The chain employs TRBV5-5 and TRBJ2-7; no definite D call. Germline V gene data show CDR1 as SGHKS and CDR2 as YYEKEE (reference sequence). The V end was cut by 2 bases, the J end by 2 bases, with 11 bases between. This CDR3 has 14 residues. DNA for the CDR3: TGTGCCAGCAGCTTTAGTGGCACTACCTACGAGCAGTACTTC. This sequence encodes CASSFSGTTYEQYF.

This clonotype counts as medium-sized. The V call is TRBV20-1, the J call TRBJ1-5; the D is unclear. The CDR3 spans 13 residues. The germline V gene encodes CDR1 DFQATT and CDR2 SNEGSKA (reference sequence). Trimming took off 3 bases at V and 3 bases at J, with 9 bases between the two ends. CDR3: CSASDGNNQPQHF. CDR3 DNA: TGCAGTGCTAGCGACGGCAACAATCAGCCCCAGCATTTT.

By share of the sample, this clonotype is medium-sized. The chain uses TRBV4-2 and TRBJ2-4, with TRBD2 matching 12 bases. Germline CDR1 LGHNA, CDR2 YNFKEQ. With 1 base clipped from V and 4 bases from J, the junction kept 5 bases outside the gene matches. The CDR3 has 17 residues. The CDR3 is CASSQGRTSGKKNIQYF. In DNA form, the CDR3 reads TGTGCCAGCAGCCAAGGTAGGACTAGCGGGAAGAAAAACATTCAGTACTTC.

This clonotype is categorized as medium-sized. The chain has TRBV20-1 and TRBJ2-3; D possibly corresponds to TRBD1 (6 bases). CDR1 DFQATT and CDR2 SNEGSKA come from the germline V gene (reference sequence). Trimming removed 7 bases from V and 0 bases from J, with 14 bases in between. The CDR3 contains 14 residues. CDR3 DNA: TGCAGTGTGTGGCAGGGGCCTAGCACAGATACGCAGTATTTT. Its protein product is CSVWQGPSTDTQYF.

This clonotype qualifies as large. This rearrangement joins TRBV5-4 to TRBJ2-2, with 7 positions matching TRBD2. Trimming took 4 bases from V and 3 from J; bases not matched to a gene: 6. The germline V gene has CDR1 SGHNT and CDR2 YYREEE (reference sequence). The CDR3 contains 15 residues. The CDR3 loop is CASSPKAGDTGELFF. DNA of the CDR3: TGTGCCAGCAGCCCCAAGGCGGGGGACACCGGGGAGCTGTTTTTT.

This clonotype is medium-sized in the sample. The V and J genes are TRBV5-1 and TRBJ2-7, with D possibly TRBD2 on 5 matching bases. V was pared by 0 bases and J by 4 bases, with 8 bases between. CDR3 length equals 13 residues. CDR1 and CDR2 from the germline V gene are SGHRS and YFSETQ. The chain's CDR3 is CASSLGTGYEQYF. The CDR3 region has the DNA TGCGCCAGCAGCTTGGGGACGGGGTACGAGCAGTACTTC.

This clonotype counts as medium-sized (0.01 to 0.1%). The CDR3 DNA follows: TGCAGTGCTAGGCAGGCAGACGTCAATGAAAAACTGTTTTTT. As protein: CSARQADVNEKLFF. V usage is TRBV20-1 and J usage is TRBJ1-4; no definite D call. The V and J ends lost 3 bases and 5 bases respectively, with 13 bases between them. CDR1 and CDR2 from the germline V gene are DFQATT and SNEGSKA (reference sequence). The CDR3 is 14 amino acids.

This clonotype is medium-sized by share. J is TRBJ2-7 and V is TRBV13; D may be TRBD1 (5 bases). V gave up 8 bases and J gave up 6 bases, with 14 bases separating them. The CDR3 sequence is 12 residues long. Germline V gene lookup returns CDR1 PRHDT and CDR2 FYEKMQ (reference sequence). The CDR3 here is CASGQGSREQYF. CDR3 nucleotide sequence: TGTGCCAGCGGCCAGGGATCTCGCGAGCAGTACTTC.

This clonotype qualifies as medium-sized. The rearrangement joins TRBV20-1 to TRBJ2-7; 7 bases are shared with TRBD1. This CDR3 region has 14 residues. Germline CDR1 reads DFQATT; CDR2 reads SNEGSKA (reference sequence). Trimming cost V 5 bases and J 2 bases; bases outside gene matches: 9. CDR3 sequence: CSASPGQTTYEQYF. CDR3 bases: TGCAGTGCTTCGCCGGGACAGACCACCTACGAGCAGTACTTC.

By share, this clonotype ranks as medium-sized. The V and J genes are TRBV10-3 and TRBJ1-2; TRBD1 aligns across 7 bases. With 0 bases clipped from V and 7 bases from J, the junction kept 2 bases outside the gene matches. Germline loops: CDR1 ENHRY, CDR2 SYGVKD. This CDR3 comprises 13 residues. In DNA, the CDR3 is TGTGCCATCAGTGAGTCGACAGGGTTTGGCTACACCTTC. This encodes CAISESTGFGYTF.

The chain recombines TRBV9 with TRBJ1-2; no definite D call. CDR1 is SGDLS and CDR2 is YYNGEE in the germline V gene. The V and J ends lost 5 bases and 4 bases respectively, with 12 bases between them. The CDR3 extends over 13 amino acids. The CDR3 region is CASSEDVSYGYTF. DNA of the CDR3: TGTGCCAGCAGTGAGGACGTGAGCTATGGCTACACCTTC.

This clonotype was observed a few times. The genes are TRBV6-5 and TRBJ2-3; 7 nucleotides line up with TRBD2. The germline V gene has CDR1 MNHEY and CDR2 SVGAGI. Trimming cost V 2 bases and J 5 bases; bases outside gene matches: 7. The CDR3 length is 15 residues. CDR3 DNA: TGTGCCAGCAGTTACGGTGCGGGAGTGGTAGATACGCAGTATTTT. It specifies CASSYGAGVVDTQYF.

This clonotype has a count of ten or more. The CDR3 DNA follows: TGTGCCAGCAGCTTAGGCCCGGGCCCGACAGATACGCAGTATTTT. Protein product: CASSLGPGPTDTQYF. The V and J genes are TRBV7-9 and TRBJ2-3, with D uncertain. Germline V gene lookup returns CDR1 SEHNR and CDR2 FQNEAQ (reference sequence). The CDR3 extends over 15 amino acids. V gave up 1 base and J gave up 3 bases, with 11 bases separating them.

This clonotype came up many times. The chain employs TRBV7-9 and TRBJ2-5; D is uncertain. The CDR3 length is 11 residues. Looked up from germline, CDR1 is SEHNR and CDR2 is FQNEAQ (reference sequence). Trimming left V 3 bases short and J 7 bases short, with 6 bases between. The CDR3 DNA reads as TGTGCCAGCAGCTTGGACGGGACCCAGTACTTC. Translated, it gives CASSLDGTQYF.

Judged by abundance, this clonotype is medium-sized. The rearrangement links TRBV9 to TRBJ1-2, with 10 nucleotides matching TRBD1. The CDR3 sequence is 15 residues long. The junction had 8 bases not matched to a gene; V was cut back by 6 bases and J by 3 bases. Germline lookup yields CDR1 SGDLS and CDR2 YYNGEE. The CDR3 loop is CASTGPGQGHYGYTF. The CDR3 DNA follows: TGTGCCAGCACTGGGCCGGGACAGGGGCACTATGGCTACACCTTC.

This clonotype is labeled as medium-sized. The chain links TRBV3-1 to TRBJ2-7; no firm D call. Trimming took off 5 bases at V and 7 bases at J, with 15 bases between the two ends. The germline CDR1 and CDR2 sequences are LGHDT and YNNKEL (reference sequence). The length of the CDR3 is 13 residues. CDR3 coding DNA: TGTGCCAGCAGCGAAAATAACCGAGGTGAGCAGTACTTC. This encodes CASSENNRGEQYF.

This clonotype is termed large. The rearrangement links TRBV5-4 to TRBJ2-3, with TRBD2 matching 8 bases. The CDR3 loop spans 15 amino acids. The V gene end was trimmed by 7 bases and the J gene end by 4 bases; junction bases not matched to a gene: 11. CDR1 is SGHNT, CDR2 YYREEE, per germline (reference sequence). For the CDR3, the DNA is TGTGCCAGCTCCCTTCGGGGGGGCATCTCAGATACGCAGTATTTT. Translated: CASSLRGGISDTQYF.